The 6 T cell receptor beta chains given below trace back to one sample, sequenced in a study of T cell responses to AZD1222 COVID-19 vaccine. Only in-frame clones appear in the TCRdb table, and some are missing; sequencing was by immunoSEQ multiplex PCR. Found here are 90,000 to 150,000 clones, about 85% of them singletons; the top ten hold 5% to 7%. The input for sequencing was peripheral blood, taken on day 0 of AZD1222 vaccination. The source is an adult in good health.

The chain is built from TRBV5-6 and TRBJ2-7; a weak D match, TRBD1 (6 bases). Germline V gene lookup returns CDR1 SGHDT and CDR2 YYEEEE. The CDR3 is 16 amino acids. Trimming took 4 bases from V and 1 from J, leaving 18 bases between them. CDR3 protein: CASSNSLRGGSYEQYF. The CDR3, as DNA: TGTGCCAGCAGCAATAGCCTCAGGGGTGGGTCCTACGAGCAGTACTTC.

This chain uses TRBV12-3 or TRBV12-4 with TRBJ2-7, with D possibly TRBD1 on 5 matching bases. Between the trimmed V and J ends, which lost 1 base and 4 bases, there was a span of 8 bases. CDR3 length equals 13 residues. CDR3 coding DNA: TGTGCCAGCAGTTTAGGGACACAGTACGAGCAGTACTTC. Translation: CASSLGTQYEQYF.

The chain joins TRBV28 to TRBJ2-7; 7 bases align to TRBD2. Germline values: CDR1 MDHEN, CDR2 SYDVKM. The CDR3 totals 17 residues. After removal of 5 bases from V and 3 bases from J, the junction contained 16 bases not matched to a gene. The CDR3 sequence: CASSPPPGGRPNYEQYF. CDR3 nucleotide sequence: TGTGCCAGCAGTCCACCCCCGGGGGGAAGACCCAACTACGAGCAGTACTTC.

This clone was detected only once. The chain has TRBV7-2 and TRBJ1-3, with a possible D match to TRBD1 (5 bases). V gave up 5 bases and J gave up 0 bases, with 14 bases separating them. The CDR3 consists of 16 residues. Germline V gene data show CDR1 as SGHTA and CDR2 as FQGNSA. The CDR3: CASSPPGPRSGNTIYF. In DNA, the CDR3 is TGTGCCAGCAGCCCCCCGGGACCCCGCTCTGGAAACACCATATATTTT.

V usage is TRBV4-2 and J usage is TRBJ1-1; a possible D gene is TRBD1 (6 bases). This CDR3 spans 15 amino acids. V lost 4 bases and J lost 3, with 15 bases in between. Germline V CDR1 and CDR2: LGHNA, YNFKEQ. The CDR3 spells CASSRRSAGDTEAFF. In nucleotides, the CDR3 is TGTGCCAGCAGCCGGAGGTCCGCAGGGGACACTGAAGCTTTCTTT.

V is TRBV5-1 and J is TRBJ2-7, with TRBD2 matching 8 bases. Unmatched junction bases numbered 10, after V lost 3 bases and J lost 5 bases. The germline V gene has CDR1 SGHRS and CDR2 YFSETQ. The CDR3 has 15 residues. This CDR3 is CASSSPGLGVDEQYF. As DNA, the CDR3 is TGCGCCAGCAGCTCACCGGGACTAGGGGTCGACGAGCAGTACTTC.